A single sample gave rise to the 30 T cell receptor beta chains below, sequenced in a study of T cells in Graves' hyperthyroidism and ophthalmopathy. Amplification of TCR beta CDR3 regions was performed using RNA transcripts as template. Using the HTBI primer set, a first-round RT-PCR was run on the TCR CDR3. One entry per CDR3 protein results from TCRdb running MiXCR on the multiplex PCR reads. The sample shows about 520,000 distinct CDR3 sequences, 24% of them seen only once. Sequenced sample: blood. Every receptor here comes from a woman in her thirties with Graves' ophthalmopathy.

The chain uses TRBV19 and TRBJ2-7; the match to TRBD2 covers 7 bases. The CDR3 spans 13 residues. V shed 3 bases and J 3 bases; nucleotides not matched to a gene: 2. CDR1 LNHDA and CDR2 SQIVND come from the germline V gene (reference sequence). CDR3: CASSIGGVYEQYF. The CDR3 DNA sequence: TGTGCCAGTAGTATTGGGGGGGTCTACGAGCAGTACTTC. Combining the CDR3 with reference TRBV19 and TRBJ2-7 gives the whole variable domain DGGITQSPKYLFRKEGQNVTLSCEQNLNHDAMYWYRQDPGQGLRLIYYSQIVNDFQKGDIAEGYSVSREKKESFPLTVTSAQKNPTAFYLCASSIGGVYEQYFGPGTRLTVT.

This clonotype was recorded many times. The rearrangement uses TRBV6-2 or TRBV6-3 and TRBJ2-7; weak D call: TRBD2 (5 bases). Germline CDR1 and CDR2: MNHEY and SVGEGT. There are 14 residues in the CDR3. Trimming removed 3 bases from V and 4 bases from J, with 13 bases in between. The DNA of the CDR3 is TGTGCCAGCAGTTATGCCGGGGATCGGTACGAGCAGTACTTC. As protein: CASSYAGDRYEQYF.

The sample holds many counts of this clonotype. The chain carries TRBV29-1 and TRBJ1-1; D is ambiguous. Looked up from germline, CDR1 is SQVTM and CDR2 is ANQGSEA. Deletions cut 4 bases from V and 0 bases from J, with 6 bases between. There are 12 residues in the CDR3. The chain's CDR3 is CSVVPVNTEAFF. The CDR3 DNA reads as TGCAGCGTTGTTCCGGTGAACACTGAAGCTTTCTTT.

This clonotype was detected many times. V is TRBV19 and J is TRBJ2-7; D not certain. V lost 3 bases to trimming and J lost 3 bases, with 9 bases between them. Per germline, CDR1 LNHDA and CDR2 SQIVND (reference sequence). The CDR3 runs 13 residues. As DNA, the CDR3 is TGTGCCAGTAGTATTTCCTCCTTCTACGAGCAGTACTTC. Residues: CASSISSFYEQYF.

This clonotype was seen a few times. The rearrangement links TRBV12-5 to TRBJ2-2, with 7 bases lining up with TRBD2. This CDR3 spans 16 amino acids. V lost 2 bases and J lost 7; bases outside the gene matches: 10. Germline V CDR1 and CDR2: LGHNT, FRNRAP. Here the CDR3 reads CASGLTAGEKDGELFF. The CDR3 bases are TGTGCTAGTGGTTTGACGGCGGGAGAAAAGGACGGGGAGCTGTTTTTT.

The chain has TRBV27 and TRBJ2-2, with 9 bases fitting TRBD2. Unmatched junction bases numbered 8, after V lost 5 bases and J lost 4 bases. Germline CDR1 reads MNHEY; CDR2 reads SMNVEV (reference sequence). The CDR3 is 16 residues long. The CDR3 DNA sequence: TGTGCCAGCAGTACACTTAGCGGGAGACTCACCGGGGAGCTGTTTTTT. Encoded protein: CASSTLSGRLTGELFF.

This clonotype was recorded at least ten times. V is TRBV20-1 and J is TRBJ2-7, with 7 bases matching TRBD1. Losses at the gene ends were 4 bases for V and 3 bases for J; bases not matched to a gene: 0. This CDR3 spans 11 amino acids. Germline V gene lookup returns CDR1 DFQATT and CDR2 SNEGSKA (reference sequence). The CDR3 coding sequence is TGCAGTGCTAACAGGGGCTACGAGCAGTACTTC. This gives the protein CSANRGYEQYF.

The table lists this clonotype with many counts. V is TRBV6-5 and J is TRBJ1-2; the match to TRBD1 covers 9 bases. The ends lost 3 bases at V and 4 bases at J; junction bases unmatched: 12. Germline CDR1 MNHEY, CDR2 SVGAGI. The CDR3 consists of 17 residues. The CDR3 here is CASSYLGQGGLGYGYTF. DNA of the CDR3: TGTGCCAGCAGTTATCTGGGACAGGGAGGATTAGGCTATGGCTACACCTTC.

The rearrangement links TRBV5-1 to TRBJ1-5, with a possible D match to TRBD1 (5 bases). CDR3 length: 15 amino acids. Germline V gene sequence: CDR1 SGHRS, CDR2 YFSETQ. V was pared by 4 bases and J by 6 bases, with 17 bases between. The CDR3 here is CASSRGTEHGQPQHF. CDR3 in DNA: TGCGCCAGCAGCAGAGGGACGGAGCATGGTCAGCCCCAGCATTTT.

This clonotype was found many times. The chain has TRBV6-1 and TRBJ2-7; 10 bases fit TRBD1. In germline, CDR1 is MNHNS, CDR2 SASEGT. V shed 1 base, J shed 1 base, and the junction held 7 bases outside the gene matches. The CDR3 is 17 residues long. CDR3 sequence (DNA): TGTGCCAGCAGTGAAGGAGGTGGGACAGGGGCGTCCTACGAGCAGTACTTC. Its protein product is CASSEGGGTGASYEQYF.

This clonotype turned up a few times. The V call is TRBV6-1, the J call TRBJ2-2, with TRBD1 matching over 7 bases. This CDR3 has 15 amino acids. The germline CDR1 and CDR2 sequences are MNHNS and SASEGT. V lost 4 bases and J lost 0; bases outside the gene matches: 2. The CDR3 region has the DNA TGTGCCAGCAGTGCAACAGGGGCGAACACCGGGGAGCTGTTTTTT. Translated: CASSATGANTGELFF.

This chain uses TRBV4-1 with TRBJ2-5, with 8 positions matching TRBD2. The germline V gene encodes CDR1 MGHRA and CDR2 YSYEKL. V trimming: 4 bases; J trimming: 4 bases; junction bases outside the gene matches: 8. The CDR3 totals 15 residues. CDR3 in DNA: TGCGCCAGCAGCCTTAGCGGGGAGGCCCTAGAGACCCAGTACTTC. As protein: CASSLSGEALETQYF.

The CDR3 sequence is CASRANPGDNTEAFF. The CDR3 DNA sequence: TGCGCCAGCAGAGCCAATCCAGGGGACAACACTGAAGCTTTCTTT. The genes are TRBV4-1 and TRBJ1-1, with D possibly TRBD1 on 6 matching bases. The CDR3 extends over 15 amino acids. Germline V gene lookup returns CDR1 MGHRA and CDR2 YSYEKL. V was shortened by 6 bases and J by 2 bases, with 16 bases between the two germline ends.

This clonotype has only a few counts. The chain combines TRBV15 with TRBJ2-7; no clear D gene. The CDR3 is made up of 12 amino acids. Trimming left V 0 bases short and J 9 bases short, with 9 bases between. Germline V lookup: CDR1 LNHNV, CDR2 YYDKDF (reference sequence). CDR3 sequence reads: CATSREAAGQYF. The CDR3 DNA is TGTGCCACCAGCAGAGAAGCAGCCGGGCAGTACTTC.

The rearrangement joins TRBV30 to TRBJ1-1; a possible D gene is TRBD1 (6 bases). CDR1 GTSNPN and CDR2 SVGIG come from the germline V gene (reference sequence). This CDR3 is 13 amino acids long. Trimming pared 4 bases from V and 6 bases from J, leaving 15 bases between. The CDR3 sequence is CAWTYGQTSEAFF. The CDR3 DNA is TGTGCCTGGACATACGGACAGACCTCTGAAGCTTTCTTT.

This clonotype has ten or more counts. This rearrangement joins TRBV6-1 to TRBJ1-3; maybe TRBD1 (6 bases). CDR3 length: 14 residues. The germline V gene has CDR1 MNHNS and CDR2 SASEGT. V shed 6 bases and J shed 3 bases, with 12 bases lying between them. CDR3 DNA: TGTGCCAGCAGCACAGGGAGGGATGGAAACACCATATATTTT. Its translation is CASSTGRDGNTIYF.

This clonotype was seen ten or more times. This sequence joins TRBV7-2 and TRBJ1-2; D remains unclear. CDR3 size: 14 residues. Germline values: CDR1 SGHTA, CDR2 FQGNSA. Trimming took 6 bases from V and 2 from J, leaving 13 bases between them. CDR3 sequence reads: CASSLRAENYGYTF. DNA of the CDR3: TGTGCCAGCAGTTTACGGGCAGAAAACTATGGCTACACCTTC.

This clonotype came up a few times. The DNA of the CDR3 is TGTGCCTGGAGCGGGACAGCCTACGAGCAGTACTTC. Its translation: CAWSGTAYEQYF. The V and J genes are TRBV30 and TRBJ2-7, with 7 bases that match TRBD1. CDR3 length: 12 amino acids. After removal of 3 bases from V and 2 bases from J, the junction contained 1 base not matched to a gene. From germline, CDR1 is GTSNPN and CDR2 SVGIG (reference sequence). Full variable domain (rest looked up from reference TRBV30 and TRBJ2-7): SQTIHQWPATLVQPVGSPLSLECTVEGTSNPNLYWYRQAAGRGLQLLFYSVGIGQISSEVPQNLSASRPQDRQFILSSKKLLLSDSGFYLCAWSGTAYEQYFGPGTRLTVT.

In its sample, this clonotype was seen many times. This chain uses TRBV12-3 or TRBV12-4 with TRBJ1-6, with D maybe TRBD1 (5 bases). The CDR3 contains 13 residues. V was shortened by 5 bases and J by 10 bases, with 12 bases between the two germline ends. Written as DNA, the CDR3 is TGTGCCAGCAGTGGGGACCGAGGGTCACCCCTCCACTTT. It codes for CASSGDRGSPLHF.

This clonotype was seen ten or more times. V is TRBV20-1 and J is TRBJ2-7, with 9 bases aligning to TRBD1. This CDR3 region has 12 residues. Germline V lookup: CDR1 DFQATT, CDR2 SNEGSKA (reference sequence). The trim removed 7 bases at V and 5 bases at J, leaving 6 bases unmatched. CDR3: CSVPGQGDEQYF. CDR3 in DNA: TGCAGTGTTCCGGGACAGGGCGACGAGCAGTACTTC.

This clonotype occurred many times. This chain uses TRBV20-1 with TRBJ1-1; unclear D gene. The V gene lost 6 bases and the J gene lost 3 bases, with 8 bases spanning the gap. This CDR3 region has 11 residues. The germline V gene has CDR1 DFQATT and CDR2 SNEGSKA (reference sequence). The CDR3 DNA sequence: TGCAGTGCAGAGGTAGACACTGAAGCTTTCTTT. Translating it yields CSAEVDTEAFF.

The table lists this clonotype with a count of one. The chain uses TRBV27 and TRBJ1-1; no definite D call. The CDR3 runs to 16 residues. From germline, CDR1 is MNHEY and CDR2 SMNVEV (reference sequence). Trimming pared 5 bases from V and 8 bases from J, leaving 24 bases between. CDR3 DNA sequence: TGTGCCAGCAGTCCTTCCCTCGGTCGGCCCGGCCGAGAAGCTTTCTTT. It is translated as CASSPSLGRPGREAFF.

This clonotype was recorded at least ten times. The CDR3 region is CASSPTGGEPQHF. The CDR3 region has the DNA TGTGCCAGCAGTCCGACAGGTGGGGAGCCCCAGCATTTT. V is TRBV12-3 or TRBV12-4 and J is TRBJ1-5, with a possible D match to TRBD1 (6 bases). Trimming removed 5 bases at V and 8 bases at J, with 13 bases between. This CDR3 is built from 13 residues.

This clonotype was seen ten or more times. The chain combines TRBV6-1 with TRBJ2-7; D might be TRBD1 or TRBD2, each matching 5 bases. From germline, CDR1 is MNHNS and CDR2 SASEGT. This CDR3 is 14 amino acids long. V shed 4 bases and J shed 1 base, with 11 bases lying between them. The CDR3 bases are TGTGCCAGCAGTGGGACACGGACTTCCTACGAGCAGTACTTC. Residues: CASSGTRTSYEQYF.

This clonotype was seen ten or more times. The rearrangement uses TRBV12-3 or TRBV12-4 and TRBJ1-2; tentatively, D is TRBD1 (6 bases). The ends were cut back, 2 bases at V and 4 bases at J, with 8 bases in the middle. The length of the CDR3 is 13 residues. The CDR3 loop reads CASSLLQGYGYTF. CDR3 DNA: TGTGCCAGCAGTTTATTACAGGGCTATGGCTACACCTTC.

This sequence joins TRBV5-1 and TRBJ1-1; 8 bases map to TRBD1. Germline trimming cut 4 bases from V and 4 bases from J; bases unmatched to any gene: 6. The CDR3 loop spans 14 amino acids. Germline V lookup: CDR1 SGHRS, CDR2 YFSETQ. CDR3 sequence reads: CASSVGTGGTEAFF. The CDR3 coding sequence is TGCGCCAGCAGCGTCGGGACAGGCGGCACTGAAGCTTTCTTT.

This clonotype was counted ten times or more. This sequence joins TRBV6-5 and TRBJ1-2; 9 positions match TRBD1. The V segment lost 8 bases and the J segment 4 bases; nucleotides outside the gene matches: 8. The V gene's germline CDR1 is MNHEY and CDR2 SVGAGI. The CDR3 totals 14 residues. CDR3 sequence: CASFRTGVGYGYTF. The CDR3 nucleotides read TGTGCCAGCTTCAGGACAGGGGTTGGCTATGGCTACACCTTC.

The chain carries TRBV30 and TRBJ1-3; D is unresolved. Germline lookup yields CDR1 GTSNPN and CDR2 SVGIG (reference sequence). This CDR3 is 13 amino acids long. The ends were cut back, 3 bases at V and 0 bases at J, with 6 bases in the middle. The CDR3 bases are TGTGCCTGGAGCTGGTACTCTGGAAACACCATATATTTT. Its protein is CAWSWYSGNTIYF.

This clonotype was detected ten times or more. The chain links TRBV7-2 to TRBJ2-7, with D perhaps matching TRBD1 (5 bases). Trimming removed 2 bases from V and 3 bases from J, with 17 bases in between. The length of the CDR3 is 16 residues. The germline CDR1 and CDR2 sequences are SGHTA and FQGNSA. The CDR3 sequence: CASSLSWGGSHYEQYF. In DNA, the CDR3 is TGTGCCAGCAGCTTATCGTGGGGCGGCAGCCACTACGAGCAGTACTTC.

V and J are TRBV7-9 and TRBJ2-7; D unresolved. The germline gives CDR1 SEHNR, CDR2 FQNEAQ (reference sequence). The CDR3 totals 12 residues. The ends were cut back, 5 bases at V and 3 bases at J, with 8 bases in the middle. The CDR3: CASSTPGYEQYF. DNA of the CDR3: TGTGCCAGCAGCACCCCAGGCTACGAGCAGTACTTC.